This T cell receptor beta chain came from a study of neurological immune-mediated disorders. Findings and caveats of the study: Among expanded clones, no CDR3 amino acid sequences were shared across subjects, a pattern suggesting private repertoires in all groups.

It was from 2 million PBMCs stored at -80 C that the unsorted libraries were obtained. V was pared by 2 bases and J by 4 bases, with 11 bases between. There are 14 residues in the CDR3. Germline V gene data show CDR1 as MDHEN and CDR2 as SYDVKM. 5'RACE with 10-nucleotide random UMIs generated the cDNA. The output of every sequencing run exceeded 170 million TCR-beta sequences, derived from 15-18 subjects. Using its own MiXCR run on the 5' RACE reads, TCRdb lists one record per CDR3 protein. The repertoire has more than 50,000 distinct CDR3 sequences, roughly 11% of them found once; the top ten carry about 1.7%. The table lists this clonotype with many counts. Antigen unknown.

Sequenced material: PBMCs. V usage is TRBV28 and J usage is TRBJ1-2; a weak D match, TRBD1 (6 bases). The receptor was isolated from a man in his sixties in good health. The CDR3: CASSLMDRSYGYTF. The CDR3 DNA sequence: TGTGCCAGCAGTTTAATGGACAGAAGCTATGGCTACACCTTC.